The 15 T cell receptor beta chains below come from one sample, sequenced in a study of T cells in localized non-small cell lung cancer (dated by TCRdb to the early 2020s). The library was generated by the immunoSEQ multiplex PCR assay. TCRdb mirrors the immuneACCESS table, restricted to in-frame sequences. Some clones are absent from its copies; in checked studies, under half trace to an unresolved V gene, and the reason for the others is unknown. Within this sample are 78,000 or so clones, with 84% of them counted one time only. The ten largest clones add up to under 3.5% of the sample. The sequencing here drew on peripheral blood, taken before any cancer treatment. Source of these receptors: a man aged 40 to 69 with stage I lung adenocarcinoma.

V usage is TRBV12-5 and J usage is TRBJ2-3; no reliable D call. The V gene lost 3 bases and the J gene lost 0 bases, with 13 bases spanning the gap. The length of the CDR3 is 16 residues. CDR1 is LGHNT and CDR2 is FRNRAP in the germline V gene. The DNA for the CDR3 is TGTGCTAGTGGTTTTAGGGCGTCAACTAGCACAGATACGCAGTATTTT. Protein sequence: CASGFRASTSTDTQYF.

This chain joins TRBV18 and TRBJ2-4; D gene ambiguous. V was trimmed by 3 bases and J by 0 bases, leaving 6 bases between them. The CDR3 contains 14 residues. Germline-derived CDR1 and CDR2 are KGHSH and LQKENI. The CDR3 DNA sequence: TGTGCCAGCTCACCGCCAGGAGCCAAAAACATTCAGTACTTC. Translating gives CASSPPGAKNIQYF. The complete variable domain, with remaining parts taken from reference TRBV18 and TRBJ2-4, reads NAGVMQNPRHLVRRRGQEARLRCSPMKGHSHVYWYRQLPEEGLKFMVYLQKENIIDESGMPKERFSAEFPKEGPSILRIQQVVRGDSAAYFCASSPPGAKNIQYFGAGTRLSVL.

Here the CDR3 DNA reads TGTGCCAGCAGCACCTCAGGCGGTAATGAAAAACTGTTTTTT. Amino acids: CASSTSGGNEKLFF. The V call is TRBV7-2, the J call TRBJ1-4, with D unclear. V lost 5 bases and J 4 bases, leaving 11 bases between the germline ends. Per the germline V gene, CDR1 is SGHTA and CDR2 is FQGNSA. The CDR3 is 14 amino acids.

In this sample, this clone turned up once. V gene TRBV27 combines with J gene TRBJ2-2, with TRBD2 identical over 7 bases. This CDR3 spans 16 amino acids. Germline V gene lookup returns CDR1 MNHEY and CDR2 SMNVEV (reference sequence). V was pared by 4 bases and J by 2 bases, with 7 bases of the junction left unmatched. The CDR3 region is CASSSAGAFNTGELFF. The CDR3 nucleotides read TGTGCCAGCAGTTCTGCGGGAGCCTTCAACACCGGGGAGCTGTTTTTT.

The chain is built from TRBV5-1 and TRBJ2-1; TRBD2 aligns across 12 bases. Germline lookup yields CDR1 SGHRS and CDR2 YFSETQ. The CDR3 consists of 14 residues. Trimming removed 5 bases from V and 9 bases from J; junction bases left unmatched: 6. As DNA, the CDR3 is TGCGCCAGCAGTCTGGGACTAGCGGGCGGTGAGCAGTTCTTC. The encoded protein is CASSLGLAGGEQFF.

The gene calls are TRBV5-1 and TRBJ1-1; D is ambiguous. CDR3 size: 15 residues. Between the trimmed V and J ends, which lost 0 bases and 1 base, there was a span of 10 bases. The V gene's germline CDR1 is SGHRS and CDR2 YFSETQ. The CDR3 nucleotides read TGCGCCAGCAGCTTGGGGCCCTTGACGAACACTGAAGCTTTCTTT. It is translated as CASSLGPLTNTEAFF.

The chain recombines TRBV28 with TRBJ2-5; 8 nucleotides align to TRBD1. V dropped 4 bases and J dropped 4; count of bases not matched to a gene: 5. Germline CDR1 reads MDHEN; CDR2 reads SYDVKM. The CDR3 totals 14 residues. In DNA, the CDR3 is TGTGCCAGCAGTTCCTTACAGGGGGGAGAGACCCAGTACTTC. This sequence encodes CASSSLQGGETQYF. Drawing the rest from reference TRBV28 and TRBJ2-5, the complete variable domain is DVKVTQSSRYLVKRTGEKVFLECVQDMDHENMFWYRQDPGLGLRLIYFSYDVKMKEKGDIPEGYSVSREKKERFSLILESASTNQTSMYLCASSSLQGGETQYFGPGTRLLVL.

The DNA for the CDR3 is TGCAGCGTTGAAGAAGGGAGGGGAACAGGGGGCGACTACACCTTC. This encodes CSVEEGRGTGGDYTF. The rearrangement joins TRBV29-1 to TRBJ1-2; 9 bases match TRBD1. This CDR3 is 15 amino acids long. Germline V gene sequence: CDR1 SQVTM, CDR2 ANQGSEA. Trimming took 0 bases from V and 10 from J; bases not matched to a gene: 12.

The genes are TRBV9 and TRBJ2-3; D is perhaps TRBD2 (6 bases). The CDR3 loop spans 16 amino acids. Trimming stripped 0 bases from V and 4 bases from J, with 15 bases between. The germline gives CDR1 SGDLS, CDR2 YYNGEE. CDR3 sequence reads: CASSVASGGIADTQYF. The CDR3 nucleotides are TGTGCCAGCAGCGTAGCGAGTGGCGGGATTGCAGATACGCAGTATTTT.

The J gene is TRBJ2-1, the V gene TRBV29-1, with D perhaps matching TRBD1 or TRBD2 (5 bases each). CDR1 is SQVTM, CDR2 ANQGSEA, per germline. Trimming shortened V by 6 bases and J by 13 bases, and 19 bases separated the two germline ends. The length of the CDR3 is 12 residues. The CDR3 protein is CSVYPGTEIQFF. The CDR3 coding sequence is TGCAGCGTGTACCCCGGGACGGAGATTCAGTTCTTC.

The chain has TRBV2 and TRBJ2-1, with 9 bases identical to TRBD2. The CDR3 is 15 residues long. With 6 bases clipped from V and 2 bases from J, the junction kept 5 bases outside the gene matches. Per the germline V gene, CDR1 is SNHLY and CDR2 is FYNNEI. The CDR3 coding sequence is TGTGCCAGCAGACCGACTAGCGGCACCTACAATGAGCAGTTCTTC. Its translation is CASRPTSGTYNEQFF.

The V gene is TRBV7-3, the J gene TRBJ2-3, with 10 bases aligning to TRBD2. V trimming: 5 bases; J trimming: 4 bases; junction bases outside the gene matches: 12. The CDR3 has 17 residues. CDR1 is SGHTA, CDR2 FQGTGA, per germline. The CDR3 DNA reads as TGTGCCAGCAGCCCTAAGGCTAGCGGGAGTAAGGCAGATACGCAGTATTTT. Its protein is CASSPKASGSKADTQYF.

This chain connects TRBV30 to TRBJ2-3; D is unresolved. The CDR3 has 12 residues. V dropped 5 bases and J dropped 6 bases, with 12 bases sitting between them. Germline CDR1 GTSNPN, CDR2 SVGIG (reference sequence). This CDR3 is CAWSPLADTQYF. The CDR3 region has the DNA TGTGCCTGGTCCCCACTCGCCGATACGCAGTATTTT.

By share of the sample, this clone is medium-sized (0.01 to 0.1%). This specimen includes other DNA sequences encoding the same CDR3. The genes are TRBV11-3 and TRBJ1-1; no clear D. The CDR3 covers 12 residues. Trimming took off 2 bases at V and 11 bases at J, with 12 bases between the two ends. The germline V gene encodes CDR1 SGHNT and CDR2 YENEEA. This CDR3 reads CASSLTRRKAFF. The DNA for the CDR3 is TGTGCCAGCAGCTTAACTCGACGGAAGGCTTTCTTT. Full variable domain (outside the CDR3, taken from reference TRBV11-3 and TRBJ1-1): EAGVVQSPRYKIIEKKQPVAFWCNPISGHNTLYWYLQNLGQGPELLIRYENEEAVDDSQLPKDRFSAERLKGVDSTLKIQPAELGDSAVYLCASSLTRRKAFFGQGTRLTVV.

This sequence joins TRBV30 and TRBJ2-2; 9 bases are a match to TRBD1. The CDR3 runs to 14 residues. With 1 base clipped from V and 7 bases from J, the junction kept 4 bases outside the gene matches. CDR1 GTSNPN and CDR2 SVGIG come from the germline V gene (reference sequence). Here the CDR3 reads CAWSGQGGIGELFF. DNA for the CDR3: TGTGCCTGGAGTGGACAGGGGGGAATCGGGGAGCTGTTTTTT.